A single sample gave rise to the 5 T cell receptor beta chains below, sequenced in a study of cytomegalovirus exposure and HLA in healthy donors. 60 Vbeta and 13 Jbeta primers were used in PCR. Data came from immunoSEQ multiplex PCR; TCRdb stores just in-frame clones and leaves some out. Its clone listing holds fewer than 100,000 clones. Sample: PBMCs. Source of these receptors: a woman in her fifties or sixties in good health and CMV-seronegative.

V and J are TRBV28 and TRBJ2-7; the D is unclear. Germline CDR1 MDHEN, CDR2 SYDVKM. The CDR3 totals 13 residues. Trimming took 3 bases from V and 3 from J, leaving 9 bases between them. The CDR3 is CASSLAGVYEQYF. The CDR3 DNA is TGTGCCAGCAGTTTGGCAGGCGTCTACGAGCAGTACTTC.

The CDR3 here is CASRDSGTSLSLYEQYF. The CDR3 region has the DNA TGTGCCAGTAGAGATAGCGGTACATCTCTATCCCTCTACGAGCAGTACTTC. The V gene is TRBV19, the J gene TRBJ2-7; D might be TRBD2 (6 bases). This CDR3 has 17 residues. V lost 6 bases, J lost 3 bases, and 24 bases lay in between. CDR1 is LNHDA and CDR2 is SQIVND in the germline V gene (reference sequence).

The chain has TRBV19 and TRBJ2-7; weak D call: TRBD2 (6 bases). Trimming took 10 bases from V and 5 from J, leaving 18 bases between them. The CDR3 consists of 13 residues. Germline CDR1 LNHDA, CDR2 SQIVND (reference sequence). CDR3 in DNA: TGTGCCACTCGGACGGGACTTTCCAACGAGCAGTACTTC. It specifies CATRTGLSNEQYF.

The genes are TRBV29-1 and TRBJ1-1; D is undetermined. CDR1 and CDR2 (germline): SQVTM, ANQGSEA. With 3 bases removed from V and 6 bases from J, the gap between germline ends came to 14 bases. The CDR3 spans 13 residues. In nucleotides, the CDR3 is TGCAGCGTTGAGCAGGTTGAGTCCTCTGAAGCTTTCTTT. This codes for CSVEQVESSEAFF.

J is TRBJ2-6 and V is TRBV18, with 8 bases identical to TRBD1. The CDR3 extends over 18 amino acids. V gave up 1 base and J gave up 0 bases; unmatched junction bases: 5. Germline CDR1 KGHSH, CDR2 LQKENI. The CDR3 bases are TGTGCCAGCTCACCACGTGCAGGGGGCATCTCTGGGGCCAACGTCCTGACTTTC. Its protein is CASSPRAGGISGANVLTF.